The 10 T cell receptor beta chains below were found in one sample sequenced in a study of blood T cells in healthy people across ages. A second roughly 6 to 12 cycle PCR used barcoded and J-beta primers. One entry per CDR3 protein results from TCRdb running MiXCR on the 5' RACE reads. The data contain more than 1.4 million distinct CDR3 sequences, approximately 42% of them singletons. The sequencing input was blood. These receptors were obtained from a young woman in good health.

The gene calls are TRBV7-2 and TRBJ2-1, with TRBD2 matching 11 bases. The CDR3 length is 16 residues. V gave up 6 bases and J gave up 8 bases; unmatched junction bases: 12. From germline, CDR1 is SGHTA and CDR2 FQGNSA. The CDR3 bases are TGTGCCAGCAGTATAGCGGGAGGGCCTATTGGGGATGAGCAGTTCTTC. This sequence encodes CASSIAGGPIGDEQFF.

CDR3 loop: CASSYLQTGSSDTQYF. The CDR3 nucleotides are TGTGCCAGCAGTTATCTTCAAACAGGGAGCTCGGATACGCAGTATTTT. V usage is TRBV6-5 and J usage is TRBJ2-3; perhaps TRBD1 as D (6 bases). Trimming removed 3 bases from V and 6 bases from J, with 19 bases in between. Germline V gives CDR1 MNHEY, CDR2 SVGAGI. The CDR3 length is 16 residues.

The V call is TRBV27, the J call TRBJ2-7, with TRBD1 identical over 7 bases. Losses at the gene ends were 6 bases for V and 0 bases for J; bases not matched to a gene: 5. The CDR3 length is 14 residues. Germline loops: CDR1 MNHEY, CDR2 SMNVEV (reference sequence). The CDR3 nucleotides are TGTGCCAGCAGATCAGGACAGGCCTCCTACGAGCAGTACTTC. It encodes CASRSGQASYEQYF.

This clonotype was seen more than once but under ten times. The chain links TRBV6-1 to TRBJ2-6, with a weak D call TRBD1 (6 bases). Germline CDR1 and CDR2: MNHNS and SASEGT. V lost 8 bases and J lost 0, with 29 bases in between. The CDR3 has 21 amino acids. CDR3 coding DNA: TGTGCCAGCTTTTTTTGGAGTGGCGTGGGCAGGGGACACTCTGGGGCCAACGTCCTGACTTTC. Residues: CASFFWSGVGRGHSGANVLTF.

The V and J genes are TRBV18 and TRBJ2-1; weak D call: TRBD1 (5 bases). The end of the DNA fits TRBJ2-7 better, so the J call may be wrong. The germline V gene has CDR1 KGHSH and CDR2 LQKENI. The CDR3 length is 15 residues. CDR3 sequence: CASSHPDKGYNEQYF. In DNA, the CDR3 is TGTGCCAGCTCACACCCGGATAAGGGGTACAATGAGCAGTACTTC.

The chain uses TRBV20-1 and TRBJ1-2; no firm D call. The V gene lost 4 bases and the J gene lost 1 base, with 7 bases spanning the gap. From germline, CDR1 is DFQATT and CDR2 SNEGSKA (reference sequence). This CDR3 region has 12 residues. The CDR3 DNA reads as TGCAGTGCTACGGTGGTTAACTATGGCTACACCTTC. Its protein product is CSATVVNYGYTF.

V is TRBV18 and J is TRBJ1-3, with no clear D. The V gene's germline CDR1 is KGHSH and CDR2 LQKENI. Between the trimmed V and J ends, which lost 2 bases and 0 bases, there was a span of 11 bases. The CDR3 totals 16 residues. The CDR3 DNA reads TGTGCCAGCTCACCAACGGGCGGGAGCTCTGGAAACACCATATATTTT. Its protein product is CASSPTGGSSGNTIYF. The full variable domain, its missing parts supplied by reference TRBV18 and TRBJ1-3, is NAGVMQNPRHLVRRRGQEARLRCSPMKGHSHVYWYRQLPEEGLKFMVYLQKENIIDESGMPKERFSAEFPKEGPSILRIQQVVRGDSAAYFCASSPTGGSSGNTIYFGEGSWLTVV.

The chain has TRBV11-3 and TRBJ2-5; D may be TRBD1 (6 bases). Germline lookup yields CDR1 SGHNT and CDR2 YENEEA. The CDR3 loop spans 13 amino acids. V was cut by 5 bases and J by 4 bases, with 11 bases left in between. This CDR3 reads CASSQGLIETQYF. CDR3 DNA: TGTGCCAGCAGCCAGGGGCTAATAGAGACCCAGTACTTC.

The chain uses TRBV19 and TRBJ1-5; a possible D gene is TRBD1 (6 bases). The CDR3 is 13 residues long. V lost 5 bases and J 15 bases, leaving 20 bases between the germline ends. CDR1 and CDR2 from the germline V gene are LNHDA and SQIVND (reference sequence). CDR3: CASSPTDRTVGHF. For the CDR3, the DNA is TGTGCCAGTAGTCCGACCGACAGGACGGTGGGGCATTTT.

The chain couples TRBV12-3 or TRBV12-4 to TRBJ1-1; TRBD1 matches at 8 bases. This CDR3 has 14 residues. With 6 bases clipped from V and 5 bases from J, the junction kept 8 bases outside the gene matches. The CDR3 nucleotides are TGTGCCAGCAGCCCAGGGGGCGAGTCGACTGAAGCTTTCTTT. Amino acids: CASSPGGESTEAFF.